The text below deals with one T cell receptor beta chain. Generated by immunoSEQ multiplex PCR, the TCRdb table keeps only in-frame clones and is missing some. The data show approximately 42,000 clones, approximately 80% seen once. Germline V gene data show CDR1 as MNHEY and CDR2 as SVGAGI. This CDR3 is 14 amino acids long. V lost 5 bases, J lost 4 bases, and 7 bases stayed unmatched. The data belong to a study of T cell changes during pregnancy in multiple sclerosis. The genes are TRBV6-5 and TRBJ1-2; TRBD1 aligns across 7 bases. The sequenced sample was CD4+ T cells from peripheral blood mononuclear cells, obtained before pregnancy. This TCR derives from a female donor with multiple sclerosis, enrolled in a pregnancy study. The CDR3 loop is CASSVVHRGYGYTF. CDR3 coding DNA: TGTGCCAGCAGTGTGGTTCACAGGGGCTATGGCTACACCTTC.